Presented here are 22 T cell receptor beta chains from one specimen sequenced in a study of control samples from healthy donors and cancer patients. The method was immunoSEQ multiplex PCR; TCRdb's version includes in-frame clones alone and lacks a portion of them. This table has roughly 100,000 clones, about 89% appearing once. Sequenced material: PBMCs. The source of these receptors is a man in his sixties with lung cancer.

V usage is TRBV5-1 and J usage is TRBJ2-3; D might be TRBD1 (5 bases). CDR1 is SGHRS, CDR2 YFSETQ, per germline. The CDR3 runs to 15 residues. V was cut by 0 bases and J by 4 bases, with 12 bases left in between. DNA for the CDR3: TGCGCCAGCAGCTTGGCCAAGGGGTTCCCAGATACGCAGTATTTT. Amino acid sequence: CASSLAKGFPDTQYF.

CDR3 sequence reads: CASSVLQGVTEAFF. The CDR3 DNA is TGCGCCAGCAGTGTTCTCCAGGGGGTGACTGAAGCTTTCTTT. This chain joins TRBV10-2 and TRBJ1-1, with TRBD1 matching over 7 bases. This CDR3 is 14 amino acids long. Germline V lookup: CDR1 WSHSY, CDR2 SAAADI. Unmatched junction bases numbered 7, after V lost 4 bases and J lost 5 bases.

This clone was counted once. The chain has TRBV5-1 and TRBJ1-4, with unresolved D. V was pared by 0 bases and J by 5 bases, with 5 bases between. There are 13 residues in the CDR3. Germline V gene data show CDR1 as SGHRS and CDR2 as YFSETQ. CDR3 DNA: TGCGCCAGCAGCTTGGGGGTCAATGAAAAACTGTTTTTT. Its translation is CASSLGVNEKLFF.

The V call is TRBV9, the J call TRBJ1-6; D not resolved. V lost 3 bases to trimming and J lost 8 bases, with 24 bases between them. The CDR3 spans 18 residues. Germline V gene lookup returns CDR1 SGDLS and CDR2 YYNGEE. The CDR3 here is CASSADQTFINSDSPLHF. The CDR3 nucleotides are TGTGCCAGCAGCGCCGACCAGACTTTTATAAATTCGGATTCACCCCTCCACTTT.

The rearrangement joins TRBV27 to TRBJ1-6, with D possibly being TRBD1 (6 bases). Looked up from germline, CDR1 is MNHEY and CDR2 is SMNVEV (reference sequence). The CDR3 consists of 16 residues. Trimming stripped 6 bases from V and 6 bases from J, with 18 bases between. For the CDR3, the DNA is TGTGCCAGCAGGTTCTGGGCAGGGGTAGGTAATTCACCCCTCCACTTT. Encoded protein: CASRFWAGVGNSPLHF.

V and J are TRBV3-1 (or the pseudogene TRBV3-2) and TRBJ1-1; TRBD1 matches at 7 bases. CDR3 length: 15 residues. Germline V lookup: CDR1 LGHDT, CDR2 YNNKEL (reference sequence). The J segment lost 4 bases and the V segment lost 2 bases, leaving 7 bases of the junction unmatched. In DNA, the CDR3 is TGTGCCAGCAGCCAATTCTTAGGGGGCGTCACTGAAGCTTTCTTT. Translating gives CASSQFLGGVTEAFF.

The CDR3 DNA is TGTGCCAGCAGCCAAGATGGGTACAGGGGGACTTCTCCCGGGGAGCTGTTTTTT. Residues: CASSQDGYRGTSPGELFF. V and J are TRBV3-1 (or the pseudogene TRBV3-2) and TRBJ2-2; 8 nucleotides match TRBD1. J was trimmed by 6 bases and V by 0 bases; bases with no gene match: 12. The length of the CDR3 is 18 residues. Germline V gene lookup returns CDR1 LGHDT and CDR2 YNNKEL (reference sequence).

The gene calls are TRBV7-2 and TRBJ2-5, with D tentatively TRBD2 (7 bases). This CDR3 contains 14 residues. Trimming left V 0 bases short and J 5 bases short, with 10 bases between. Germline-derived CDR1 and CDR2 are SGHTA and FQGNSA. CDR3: CASSLAQGGETQYF. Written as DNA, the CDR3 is TGTGCCAGCAGCTTAGCACAGGGAGGGGAGACCCAGTACTTC.

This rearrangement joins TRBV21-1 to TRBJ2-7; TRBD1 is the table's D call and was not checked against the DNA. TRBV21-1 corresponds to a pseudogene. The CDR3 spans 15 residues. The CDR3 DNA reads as TGTGCCAGCAGCAAACTACAGGGAAAAACCTACGAGCAGTACGTC. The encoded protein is CASSKLQGKTYEQYV.

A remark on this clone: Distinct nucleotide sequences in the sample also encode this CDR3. CDR3 in DNA: TGCGCCAGCAGCTTGACCGGCAGATCCTACGAGCAGTACTTC. This gives the protein CASSLTGRSYEQYF. The V and J genes are TRBV5-1 and TRBJ2-7; D not resolved. The length of the CDR3 is 14 residues. Germline CDR1 reads SGHRS; CDR2 reads YFSETQ. The V end was cut by 1 base, the J end by 1 base, with 9 bases between.

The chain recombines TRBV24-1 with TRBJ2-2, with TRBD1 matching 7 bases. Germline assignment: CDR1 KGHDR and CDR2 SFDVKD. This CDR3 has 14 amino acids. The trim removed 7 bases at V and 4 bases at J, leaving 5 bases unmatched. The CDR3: CATRGSGGTGELFF. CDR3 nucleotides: TGTGCCACCAGAGGGTCAGGGGGCACCGGGGAGCTGTTTTTT.

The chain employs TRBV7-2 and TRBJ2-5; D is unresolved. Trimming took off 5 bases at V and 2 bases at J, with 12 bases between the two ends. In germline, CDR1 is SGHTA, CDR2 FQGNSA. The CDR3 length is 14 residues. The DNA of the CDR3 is TGTGCCAGCAGCAACCAAGGACCTCAAGAGACCCAGTACTTC. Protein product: CASSNQGPQETQYF.

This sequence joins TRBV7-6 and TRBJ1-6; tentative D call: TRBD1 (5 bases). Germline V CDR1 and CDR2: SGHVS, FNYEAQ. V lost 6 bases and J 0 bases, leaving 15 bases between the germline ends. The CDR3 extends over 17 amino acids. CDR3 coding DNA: TGTGCCAGCAGTCCGGGAGGGAGGGGCTCCTATAATTCACCCCTCCACTTT. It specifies CASSPGGRGSYNSPLHF.

Here the CDR3 reads CASRPGTGLNSPLHF. DNA of the CDR3: TGTGCCAGCAGACCTGGGACAGGGTTAAATTCACCCCTCCACTTT. The rearrangement uses TRBV6-5 and TRBJ1-6, with TRBD1 matching 9 bases. CDR1 is MNHEY and CDR2 is SVGAGI in the germline V gene. The V segment lost 6 bases and the J segment 7 bases; nucleotides outside the gene matches: 7. This CDR3 has 15 amino acids.

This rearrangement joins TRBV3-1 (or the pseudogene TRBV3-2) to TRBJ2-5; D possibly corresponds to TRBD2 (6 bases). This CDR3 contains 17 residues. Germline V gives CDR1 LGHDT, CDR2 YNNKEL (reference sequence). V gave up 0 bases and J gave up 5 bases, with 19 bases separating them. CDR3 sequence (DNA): TGTGCCAGCAGCCAAGATTTCTCTCGGGGAGGCCGGGAGACCCAGTACTTC. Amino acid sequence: CASSQDFSRGGRETQYF.

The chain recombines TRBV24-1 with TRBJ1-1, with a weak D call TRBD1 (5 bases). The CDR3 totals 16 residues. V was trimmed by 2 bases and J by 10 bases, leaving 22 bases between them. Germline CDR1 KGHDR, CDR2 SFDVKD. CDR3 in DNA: TGTGCCACCAGTGATTCAAGGGGTAGATCTCCGGGTGGAGCTTTCTTT. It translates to CATSDSRGRSPGGAFF.

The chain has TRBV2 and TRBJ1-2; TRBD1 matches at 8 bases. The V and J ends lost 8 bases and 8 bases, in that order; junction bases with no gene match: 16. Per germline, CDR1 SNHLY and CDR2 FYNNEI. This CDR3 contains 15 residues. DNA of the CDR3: TGTGCCAGCCCTAAGGACAGGGTAATTGTTCGCGGCTACACCTTC. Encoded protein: CASPKDRVIVRGYTF. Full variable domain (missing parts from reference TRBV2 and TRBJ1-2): EPEVTQTPSHQVTQMGQEVILRCVPISNHLYFYWYRQILGQKVEFLVSFYNNEISEKSEIFDDQFSVERPDGSNFTLKIRSTKLEDSAMYFCASPKDRVIVRGYTFGSGTRLTVV.

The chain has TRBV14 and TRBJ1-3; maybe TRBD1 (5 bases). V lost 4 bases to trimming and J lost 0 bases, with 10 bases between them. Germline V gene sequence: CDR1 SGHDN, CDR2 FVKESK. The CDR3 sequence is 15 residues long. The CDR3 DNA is TGTGCCAGCAGCCTCAGGGCCCTCTCTGGAAACACCATATATTTT. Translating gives CASSLRALSGNTIYF. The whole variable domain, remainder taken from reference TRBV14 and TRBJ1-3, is EAGVTQFPSHSVIEKGQTVTLRCDPISGHDNLYWYRRVMGKEIKFLLHFVKESKQDESGMPNNRFLAERTGGTYSTLKVQPAELEDSGVYFCASSLRALSGNTIYFGEGSWLTVV.

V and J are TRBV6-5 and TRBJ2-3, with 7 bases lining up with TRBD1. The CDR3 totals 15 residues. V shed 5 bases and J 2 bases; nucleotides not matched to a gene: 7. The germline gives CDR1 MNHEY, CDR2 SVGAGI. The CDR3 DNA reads TGTGCCAGCAGTCCCGACAGGGCTCACACAGATACGCAGTATTTT. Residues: CASSPDRAHTDTQYF.

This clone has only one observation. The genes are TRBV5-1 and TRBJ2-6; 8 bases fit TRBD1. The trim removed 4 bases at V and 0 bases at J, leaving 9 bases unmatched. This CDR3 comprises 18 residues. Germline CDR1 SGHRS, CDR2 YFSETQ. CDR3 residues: CASSAQGALGSGANVLTF. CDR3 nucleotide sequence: TGCGCCAGCAGCGCGCAGGGGGCACTCGGCTCTGGGGCCAACGTCCTGACTTTC.

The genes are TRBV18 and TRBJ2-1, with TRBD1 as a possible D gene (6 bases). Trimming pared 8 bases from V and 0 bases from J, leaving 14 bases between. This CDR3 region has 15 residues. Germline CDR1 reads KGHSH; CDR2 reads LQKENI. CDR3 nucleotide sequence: TGTGCCAGCCGTCCGGACAGAAACTCCTACAATGAGCAGTTCTTC. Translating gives CASRPDRNSYNEQFF. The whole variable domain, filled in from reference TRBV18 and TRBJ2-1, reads NAGVMQNPRHLVRRRGQEARLRCSPMKGHSHVYWYRQLPEEGLKFMVYLQKENIIDESGMPKERFSAEFPKEGPSILRIQQVVRGDSAAYFCASRPDRNSYNEQFFGPGTRLTVL.

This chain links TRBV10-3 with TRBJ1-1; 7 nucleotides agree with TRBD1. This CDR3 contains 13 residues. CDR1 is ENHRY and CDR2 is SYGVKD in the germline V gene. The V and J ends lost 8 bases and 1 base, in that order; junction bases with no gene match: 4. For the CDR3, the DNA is TGTGCCATCCGGGACAGAACGAACACTGAAGCTTTCTTT. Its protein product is CAIRDRTNTEAFF.